The T cell receptor (beta chain) under discussion was sequenced for a study of T cell repertoires in cytomegalovirus infection. Study in general: Both CMV infection and a matching HLA type were indicated by public TCR beta signatures.

Germline values: CDR1 LGHDT, CDR2 YNNKEL (reference sequence). J gave up 8 bases and V 4 bases, and 11 bases lay outside the gene matches. CDR3 length: 15 residues. TCRdb reprocessed the reads via MiXCR and lists one record per CDR3 protein. The sample has just under 550,000 distinct CDR3 sequences, 26% seen once. The sequence was collected from a human donor in good health (CMV status not recorded). Some clones in this sample may be carry-over from other donors' samples. What was sequenced was PBMCs. V usage is TRBV3-1 and J usage is TRBJ2-1, with 7 positions matching TRBD1. The CDR3 region is CASSRPGTVGDEQFF. CDR3 DNA: TGTGCCAGCAGCCGCCCCGGGACAGTGGGGGATGAGCAGTTCTTC.